The T cell receptor beta chain described here comes from a study of blood T cell repertoires in COVID-19. Across the study: The samples span acute and convalescent COVID-19 from the United States, Italy and Spain. From T cells, B-cell-depleted T cells, or PBMCs came the material, which was cDNA or gDNA.

Measured with immunoSEQ multiplex PCR; TCRdb has only the in-frame clones, and not every one. This table has approximately 68,000 clones, more than 80% appearing once. Sample: peripheral blood. The receptor comes from an elderly woman with active or convalescent COVID-19.

CDR3 loop: CAWSGTPYSNQPQHF. The DNA of the CDR3 is TGTGCCTGGAGTGGGACACCGTATAGCAATCAGCCCCAGCATTTT. The rearrangement links TRBV30 to TRBJ1-5; possible D gene TRBD1, 5 bases. V was clipped by 1 base and J by 0 bases, with 10 bases between them. Germline V gives CDR1 GTSNPN, CDR2 SVGIG (reference sequence). CDR3 length: 15 residues.